Given below is one TCR beta chain in context. Its specificity is not known. Trimming took 4 bases from V and 1 from J; bases not matched to a gene: 2. The germline gives CDR1 MNHEY, CDR2 SMNVEV (reference sequence). This CDR3 has 14 residues. This sample is part of a study of cytomegalovirus exposure and HLA in healthy donors. The study's findings and limits: Investigators reported 164 TCR beta chains as tied to cytomegalovirus. High sensitivity and specificity were reportedly achieved when the classifier diagnosed cytomegalovirus status. Generally TCR sequences proved uncommon, though certain public TCRs appeared in numerous donors. V- and J-gene trimming in TCR beta was tied to a missense DCLRE1C variant by an analysis performed later.

A multiplex PCR was run with 60 Vbeta primers and 13 Jbeta primers. Sequencing was performed with immunoSEQ multiplex PCR; in TCRdb, only in-frame clones are kept and a portion is missing. The sample includes some 250,000 clones, 82% seen only once; the top ten take 5% to 6.5%. The V and J genes are TRBV27 and TRBJ1-1, with 8 positions matching TRBD1. The sequenced sample was PBMCs. This receptor was obtained from a woman between 35 and 50 years old in good health and CMV-seropositive. CDR3 amino acids: CASSWTGKNTEAFF. The CDR3 coding sequence is TGTGCCAGCAGTTGGACAGGGAAGAACACTGAAGCTTTCTTT.